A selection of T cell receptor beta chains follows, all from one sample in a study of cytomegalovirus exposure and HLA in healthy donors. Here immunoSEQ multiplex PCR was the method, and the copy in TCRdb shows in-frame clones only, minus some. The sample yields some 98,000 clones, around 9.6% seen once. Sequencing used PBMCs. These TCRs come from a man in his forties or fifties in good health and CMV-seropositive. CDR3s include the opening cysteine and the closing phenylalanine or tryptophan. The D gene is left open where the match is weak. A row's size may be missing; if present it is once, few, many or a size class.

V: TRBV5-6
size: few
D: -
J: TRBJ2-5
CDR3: CASSFHGTETQYF
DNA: TGTGCCAGCAGCTTCCACGGGACTGAGACCCAGTACTTC

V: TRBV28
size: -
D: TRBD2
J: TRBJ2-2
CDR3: CASSSRLAGGPFHTGELFF
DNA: TGTGCCAGCAGTTCTCGACTAGCGGGAGGGCCGTTTCACACCGGGGAGCTGTTTTTT

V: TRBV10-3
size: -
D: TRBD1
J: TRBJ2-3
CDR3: CAISGQGEDTQYF
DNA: TGTGCCATCAGTGGACAGGGGGAAGATACGCAGTATTTT

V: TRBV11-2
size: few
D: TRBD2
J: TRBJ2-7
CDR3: CASRTSGGPYEQYF
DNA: TGTGCCAGTCGAACTAGCGGGGGCCCCTACGAGCAGTACTTC

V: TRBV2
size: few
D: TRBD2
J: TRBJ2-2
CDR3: CASTTTSLGGGSGELFF
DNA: TGTGCCAGCACGACGACTAGCCTAGGAGGAGGGAGCGGGGAGCTGTTTTTT

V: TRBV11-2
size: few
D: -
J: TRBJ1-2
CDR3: CASNIIGRAEGGYTF
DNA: TGTGCCAGCAACATTATAGGTCGTGCAGAGGGAGGCTACACCTTC

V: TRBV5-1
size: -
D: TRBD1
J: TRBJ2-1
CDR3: CASMGWGTGSHNEQFF
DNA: TGCGCCAGCATGGGCTGGGGGACAGGGTCCCACAATGAGCAGTTCTTC

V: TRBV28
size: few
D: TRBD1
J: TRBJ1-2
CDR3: CASSTATGETNYGYTF
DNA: TGTGCCAGCAGTACAGCCACAGGGGAGACTAACTATGGCTACACCTTC

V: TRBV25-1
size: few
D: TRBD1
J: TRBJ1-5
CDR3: CASSVSGGNNQPQHF
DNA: TGTGCCAGCAGTGTGTCAGGGGGTAACAATCAGCCCCAGCATTTT

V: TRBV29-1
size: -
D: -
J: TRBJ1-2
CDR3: CSVSALQQGHGYTF
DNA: TGCAGCGTCAGCGCCCTACAACAGGGCCATGGCTACACCTTC

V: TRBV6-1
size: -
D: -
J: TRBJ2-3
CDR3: CASSDGRGFPSTDTQYF
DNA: TGTGCCAGCAGTGATGGCAGGGGATTCCCTAGCACAGATACGCAGTATTTT

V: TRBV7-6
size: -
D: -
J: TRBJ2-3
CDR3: CASSFSGGVSTDTQYF
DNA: TGTGCCAGCAGCTTTAGCGGAGGGGTTAGCACAGATACGCAGTATTTT

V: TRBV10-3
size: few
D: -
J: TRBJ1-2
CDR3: CAISESQGRVYGYTF
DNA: TGTGCCATCAGTGAGTCACAGGGCAGGGTCTATGGCTACACCTTC

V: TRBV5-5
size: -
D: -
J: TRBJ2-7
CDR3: CASSLGGTYTYEQYF
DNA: TGTGCCAGCAGCTTGGGAGGGACTTATACCTACGAGCAGTACTTC

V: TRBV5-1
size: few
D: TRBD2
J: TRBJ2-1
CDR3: CASSLGLAGNNEQFF
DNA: TGCGCCAGCAGCTTGGGACTAGCGGGCAACAATGAGCAGTTCTTC

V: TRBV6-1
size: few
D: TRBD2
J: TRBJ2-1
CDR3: CASSGPPSGRASYNEQFF
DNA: TGTGCCAGCAGTGGACCCCCAAGCGGGAGGGCCTCCTACAATGAGCAGTTCTTC

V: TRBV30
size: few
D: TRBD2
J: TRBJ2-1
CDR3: CAWGSGLAGVSEQFF
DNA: TGTGCCTGGGGCTCCGGACTAGCGGGAGTAAGCGAGCAGTTCTTC

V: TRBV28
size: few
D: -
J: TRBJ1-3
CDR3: CASSSDGLRDSGNTIYF
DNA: TGTGCCAGCAGTTCGGACGGACTTCGAGACTCTGGAAACACCATATATTTT

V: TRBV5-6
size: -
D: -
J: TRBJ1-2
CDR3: CASSLGRLNYGYTF
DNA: TGTGCCAGCAGCTTGGGGAGGCTTAACTATGGCTACACCTTC

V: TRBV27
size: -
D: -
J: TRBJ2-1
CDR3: CASSLRGRYNEQFF
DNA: TGTGCCAGCAGTTTAAGAGGCCGATACAATGAGCAGTTCTTC

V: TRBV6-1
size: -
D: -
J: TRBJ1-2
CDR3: CASNPTEYYGYTF
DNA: TGTGCCAGCAATCCTACAGAATACTATGGCTACACCTTC

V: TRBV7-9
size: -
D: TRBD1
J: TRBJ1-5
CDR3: CASSLGQGLGQPQHF
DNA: TGTGCCAGCAGCTTAGGACAGGGGCTGGGTCAGCCCCAGCATTTT

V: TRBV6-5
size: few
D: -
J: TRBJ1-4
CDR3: CASSELNSPEKLFF
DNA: TGTGCCAGCAGTGAACTTAACAGCCCTGAAAAACTGTTTTTT

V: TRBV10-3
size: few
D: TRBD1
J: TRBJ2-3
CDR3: CAISEDRVDTQYF
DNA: TGTGCCATCAGTGAGGACAGGGTAGATACGCAGTATTTT

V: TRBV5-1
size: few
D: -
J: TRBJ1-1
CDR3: CASSPSPNTEAFF
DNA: TGCGCCAGCAGCCCTAGTCCGAACACTGAAGCTTTCTTT

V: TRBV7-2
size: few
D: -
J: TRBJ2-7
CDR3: CASSLGQELTKQYF
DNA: TGTGCCAGCAGCTTAGGACAGGAGCTAACGAAGCAGTACTTC

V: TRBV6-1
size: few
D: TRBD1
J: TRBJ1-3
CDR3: CASTATGNGNTIYF
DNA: TGTGCCAGCACTGCGACAGGGAATGGAAACACCATATATTTT

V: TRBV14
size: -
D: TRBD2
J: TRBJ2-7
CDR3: CASSFRDVSQRDSYEQYF
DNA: TGTGCCAGCAGCTTTAGAGACGTTTCTCAGCGGGACTCGTACGAGCAGTACTTC

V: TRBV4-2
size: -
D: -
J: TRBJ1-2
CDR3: CASSQDQGDGYTF
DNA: TGTGCCAGCAGCCAAGACCAGGGCGATGGCTACACCTTC

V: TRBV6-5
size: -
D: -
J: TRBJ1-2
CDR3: CASSYGFTEGYTF
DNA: TGTGCCAGCAGTTACGGTTTTACGGAGGGCTACACCTTC

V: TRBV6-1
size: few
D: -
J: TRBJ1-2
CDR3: CASSEAQQGYGYTF
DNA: TGTGCCAGCAGTGAAGCGCAACAGGGCTATGGCTACACCTTC

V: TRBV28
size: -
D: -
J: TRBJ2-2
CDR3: CASSLIFGSTGELFF
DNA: TGTGCCAGCAGTTTAATTTTCGGGTCCACCGGGGAGCTGTTTTTT

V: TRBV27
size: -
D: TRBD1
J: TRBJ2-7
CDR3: CASSPGTGTEQYF
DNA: TGTGCCAGCAGTCCGGGGACAGGGACCGAGCAGTACTTC

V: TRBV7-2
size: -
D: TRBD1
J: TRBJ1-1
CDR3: CASSYRQGATEAFF
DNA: TGTGCCAGCAGCTACCGACAGGGGGCCACTGAAGCTTTCTTT

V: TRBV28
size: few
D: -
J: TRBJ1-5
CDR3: CASSISTGKQHF
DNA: TGTGCCAGCAGTATCTCAACAGGGAAGCAGCATTTT

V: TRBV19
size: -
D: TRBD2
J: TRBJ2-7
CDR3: CASSIRLAGGYEQYF
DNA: TGTGCCAGTAGTATTCGCCTAGCGGGAGGGTACGAGCAGTACTTC

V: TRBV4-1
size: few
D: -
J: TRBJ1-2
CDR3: CASTPGGSASANYGYTF
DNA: TGCGCCAGCACCCCGGGGGGCAGCGCTTCCGCTAACTATGGCTACACCTTC

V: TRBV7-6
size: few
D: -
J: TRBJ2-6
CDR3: CASSLIASGANVLTF
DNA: TGTGCCAGCAGCTTAATAGCATCTGGGGCCAACGTCCTGACTTTC

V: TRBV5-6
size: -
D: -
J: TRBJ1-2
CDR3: CASSLRGYYGYTF
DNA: TGTGCCAGCAGTCTGCGGGGGTACTATGGCTACACCTTC

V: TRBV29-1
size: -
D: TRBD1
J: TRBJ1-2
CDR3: CSVSGTGGIQNGYTF
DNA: TGCAGCGTGTCCGGGACAGGGGGGATTCAAAATGGCTACACCTTC

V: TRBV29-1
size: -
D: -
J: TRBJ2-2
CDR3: CSVAWTDNTGELFF
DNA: TGCAGCGTTGCCTGGACAGATAACACCGGGGAGCTGTTTTTT

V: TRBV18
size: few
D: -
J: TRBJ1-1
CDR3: CASSSTQHFMNTEAFF
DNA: TGTGCCAGCTCATCCACACAGCACTTTATGAACACTGAAGCTTTCTTT

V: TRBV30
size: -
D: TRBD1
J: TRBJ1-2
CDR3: CAWKQGITFYGYTF
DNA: TGTGCCTGGAAACAGGGGATAACCTTCTATGGCTACACCTTC

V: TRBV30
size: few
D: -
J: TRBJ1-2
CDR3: CAWSVFSGYTF
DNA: TGTGCCTGGAGTGTATTTAGTGGCTACACCTTC

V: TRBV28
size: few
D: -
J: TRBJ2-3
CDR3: CASSPVADTQYF
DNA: TGTGCCAGCAGTCCCGTTGCAGATACGCAGTATTTT

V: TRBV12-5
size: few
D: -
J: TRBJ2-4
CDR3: CASGFELNIQYF
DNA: TGTGCTAGTGGTTTCGAACTAAACATTCAGTACTTC

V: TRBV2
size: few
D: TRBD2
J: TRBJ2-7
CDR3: CASSDGMAIAGEIDEQYF
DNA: TGTGCCAGCAGTGATGGGATGGCCATAGCGGGAGAAATCGACGAGCAGTACTTC

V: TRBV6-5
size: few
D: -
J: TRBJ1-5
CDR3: CASSTYYSNQPQHF
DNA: TGTGCCAGCAGCACCTATTATAGCAATCAGCCCCAGCATTTT

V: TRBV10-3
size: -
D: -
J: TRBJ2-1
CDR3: CAISEWGGSQANEQFF
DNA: TGTGCCATCAGTGAGTGGGGGGGCTCTCAGGCCAATGAGCAGTTCTTC

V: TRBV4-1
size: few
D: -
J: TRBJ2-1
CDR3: CASSQTTGNEQFF
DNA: TGCGCCAGCAGCCAAACCACAGGCAATGAGCAGTTCTTC

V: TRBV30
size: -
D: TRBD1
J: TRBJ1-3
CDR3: CAWAGQASSGNTIYF
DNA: TGTGCCTGGGCGGGACAGGCAAGCTCTGGAAACACCATATATTTT

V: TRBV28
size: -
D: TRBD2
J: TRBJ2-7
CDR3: CASRIQGTSGRDEQYF
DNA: TGTGCCAGCAGAATACAGGGTACTAGCGGGAGGGATGAGCAGTACTTC

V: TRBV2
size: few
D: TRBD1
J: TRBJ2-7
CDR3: CAKRRQGHEQYF
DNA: TGTGCCAAAAGAAGACAGGGCCACGAGCAGTACTTC

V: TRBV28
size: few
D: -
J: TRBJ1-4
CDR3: CAGGGGAGGEKLFF
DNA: TGTGCCGGAGGAGGGGGGGCGGGTGGTGAAAAACTGTTTTTT

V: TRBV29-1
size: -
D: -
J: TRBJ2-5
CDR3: CSALEWETQYF
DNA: TGCAGCGCCTTGGAGTGGGAGACCCAGTACTTC